Listed below are T cell receptor beta chains from one sample, sequenced in a study of blood T cell repertoires in COVID-19. Sequencing used immunoSEQ multiplex PCR; TCRdb keeps in-frame clones, though not all of them. The data hold around 150,000 clones, with about 86% observed a single time. What was sequenced was peripheral blood. These receptor sequences come from a woman aged 55-70 years with active or convalescent COVID-19. Each CDR3 is given with its conserved first and last residue. A D gene is named only where the DNA matches it firmly. Clone size is given for some rows only: seen once, a few or many times, or a class if the clone is expanded.

j_call	cdr3_length	v_call	d_call	clone_size	cdr3_nt	cdr3_aa
TRBJ2-7	14	TRBV6-5	NA	NA	TGTGCCAGCAGTTACAGGGATAGGGGGTACGAGCAGTACTTC	CASSYRDRGYEQYF
TRBJ1-3	13	TRBV10-3	NA	NA	TGTGCCGTCAGACTCGGCAGGGAGGACACCATATATTTT	CAVRLGREDTIYF
TRBJ2-3	13	TRBV5-4	NA	NA	TGTGCCAGCAGCTATTGGGCCACAGATACGCAGTATTTT	CASSYWATDTQYF
TRBJ2-5	13	TRBV6-5	NA	NA	TGTGCCAGCAGAAAACAGGGTAGAGAGACCCAGTACTTC	CASRKQGRETQYF
TRBJ2-1	9	TRBV10-3	NA	NA	TGTGCCATCCCGATCAGGCGGTTCTTC	CAIPIRRFF
TRBJ1-2	15	TRBV5-6	NA	many	TGTGCCAGCAGCTTGGGCCCCACCGGTAACTATGGCTACACCTTC	CASSLGPTGNYGYTF
TRBJ2-7	14	TRBV29-1	NA	NA	TGCAGCGTCCGACAGGATGGATCTGGCTACGAGCAGTACTTC	CSVRQDGSGYEQYF
TRBJ1-1	13	TRBV12-3/TRBV12-4	TRBD1	NA	TGTGCCAGCAGCTTAAGACAGGGGTCTGAAGCTTTCTTT	CASSLRQGSEAFF
TRBJ2-2	14	TRBV19	NA	NA	TGTGCCAGTAGTACCCCGACTAACCTCGGGGAGCTGTTTTTT	CASSTPTNLGELFF
TRBJ1-1	15	TRBV6-2/TRBV6-3	NA	NA	TGTGCCAGCAGTTACTCTTTTTCCGGGGACACTGAAGCTTTCTTT	CASSYSFSGDTEAFF
TRBJ2-3	15	TRBV10-3	TRBD1	NA	TGTGCCATCAGTCGGGGACAGCCCTACACAGATACGCAGTATTTT	CAISRGQPYTDTQYF
TRBJ1-6	12	TRBV14	NA	NA	TGTGCCAGCAGCCCCATTAATTCACCCCTCCACTTT	CASSPINSPLHF
TRBJ1-3	15	TRBV11-2	NA	NA	TGTGCCAGCAGGACCTCCAGGGTGTCTGGAAACACCATATATTTT	CASRTSRVSGNTIYF
TRBJ1-3	13	TRBV6-5	NA	NA	TGTGCCAGCAGACAGGGTCGTGGAAACACCATATATTTT	CASRQGRGNTIYF
TRBJ1-5	16	TRBV4-1	TRBD1	few	TGCGCCAGCAGCCAAGCACCGGGACAGTTTCAACAGCCCCAGCATTTT	CASSQAPGQFQQPQHF
TRBJ2-5	15	TRBV5-1	NA	NA	TGCGCCAGCAGCCAGGGGGGCCAGCTGCAAGAGACCCAGTACTTC	CASSQGGQLQETQYF
TRBJ2-2	14	TRBV7-8	NA	NA	TGTGCCAGCAGCTTAGACGTGTACTCCGGGGAGCTGTTTTTT	CASSLDVYSGELFF
TRBJ2-2	13	TRBV11-3	NA	once	TGTGCCAGCACCACCGGGTTCACCGGGGAGCTGTTTTTT	CASTTGFTGELFF
TRBJ2-3	15	TRBV7-2	TRBD2	once	TGTGCCAGCAGCTTCCTCGGCGGGGGGGCAGATACGCAGTATTTT	CASSFLGGGADTQYF
TRBJ1-1	16	TRBV6-5	TRBD1	NA	TGTGCCAGCAGTTCCCGGGACAGGGGGCTTGCGGGTGAAGCTTTCTTT	CASSSRDRGLAGEAFF